The source of this T cell receptor beta chain is a study of T-cell reconstitution after alpha-beta-depleted transplantation in children. Regarding the study as a whole: After transplant, high TCRbeta diversity at day 60 in some patients arose from surviving recipient T cells and thymic progenitors. It was reported that alpha-beta T cells came from several hundred expanded graft clones (about two months after transplant). Newly made T cells mostly supplied T-cell counts and diversity one year after transplant.

Unique molecular identifiers were used in preparing the TCRbeta library. TCRdb re-called the PCR reads with MiXCR, one entry per CDR3 protein. Of some 200,000 distinct CDR3 sequences in the sample, 8.4% are singletons; the top ten hold 35% to 45%. The CDR3 runs to 10 residues. Trimming stripped 7 bases from V and 12 bases from J, with 14 bases between. Germline-derived CDR1 and CDR2 are SQVTM and ANQGSEA. The table lists this clonotype with many counts. Antigen: not known. The clonotype was recovered from a male patient between 2 and 10 years old who had a stem cell transplant for acute myeloid leukemia, so the T cells may come from the graft donor. This chain uses TRBV29-1 with TRBJ2-3; D tentatively fits TRBD1 or TRBD2 (5 bases each). Sequencing was performed on PBMCs, mostly from graft donor cells, taken 360 days after TCRalphabeta/CD19-depleted stem cell transplant. The CDR3 region is CSGEGLGQYF. In nucleotides, the CDR3 is TGCAGCGGTGAGGGGCTAGGCCAGTATTTT.